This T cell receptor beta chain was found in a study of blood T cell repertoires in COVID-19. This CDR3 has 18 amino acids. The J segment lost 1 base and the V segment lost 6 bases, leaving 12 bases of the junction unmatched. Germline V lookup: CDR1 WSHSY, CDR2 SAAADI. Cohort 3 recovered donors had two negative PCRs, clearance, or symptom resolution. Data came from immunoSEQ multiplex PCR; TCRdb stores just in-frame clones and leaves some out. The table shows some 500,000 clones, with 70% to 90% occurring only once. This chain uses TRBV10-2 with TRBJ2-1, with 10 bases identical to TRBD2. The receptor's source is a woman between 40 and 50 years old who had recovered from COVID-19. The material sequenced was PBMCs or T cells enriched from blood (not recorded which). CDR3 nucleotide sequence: TGCGCCAGCAGGGTAGAAACTCAGCGGGAGGGGTCCTACAATGAGCAGTTCTTC. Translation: CASRVETQREGSYNEQFF.